The 11 T cell receptor beta chains below were found in one sample sequenced in a study of ipilimumab plus nivolumab after autologous stem cell transplantation. Only in-frame clones appear in the TCRdb table, and some are missing; sequencing was by immunoSEQ multiplex PCR. The table lists more than 20,000 clones, just over 75% of them singletons. This specimen consisted of PBMCs, obtained in a trial of ipilimumab plus nivolumab as post-transplant consolidation. All receptors derive from a male donor with diffuse large B-cell lymphoma.

V is TRBV2 and J is TRBJ1-2; maybe TRBD1 (6 bases). The CDR3 runs 14 residues. Germline V gene sequence: CDR1 SNHLY, CDR2 FYNNEI. With 1 base removed from V and 4 bases from J, the gap between germline ends came to 10 bases. CDR3 amino acids: CASSEGQGIYGYTF. CDR3 coding DNA: TGTGCCAGCAGTGAAGGGCAGGGGATCTATGGCTACACCTTC.

This chain connects TRBV7-9 to TRBJ2-2, with D perhaps assigned TRBD1 or TRBD2 (6 bases each). The V gene lost 5 bases and the J gene lost 6 bases, with 19 bases spanning the gap. Germline CDR1 is SEHNR and CDR2 is FQNEAQ (reference sequence). This CDR3 has 16 residues. The CDR3 loop reads CASSGRGTTGAGELFF. DNA of the CDR3: TGTGCCAGCAGCGGGCGAGGGACAACGGGAGCCGGGGAGCTGTTTTTT.

This clone was recorded once. The CDR3 region is CASSVYADTQYF. The CDR3 nucleotides are TGTGCCAGCAGTGTATATGCAGATACGCAGTATTTT. The gene calls are TRBV2 and TRBJ2-3; D uncertain. Between the trimmed V and J ends, which lost 4 bases and 4 bases, there was a span of 6 bases. The CDR3 is 12 residues long. Germline-derived CDR1 and CDR2 are SNHLY and FYNNEI.

This clone is large (0.1 to 1%). The chain carries TRBV13 and TRBJ1-3; D perhaps matches TRBD1 (5 bases). Trimming cost V 2 bases and J 5 bases, with 13 bases left between them. The CDR3 spans 15 residues. Germline CDR1 is PRHDT and CDR2 is FYEKMQ (reference sequence). The CDR3 sequence: CASSLSPGLRNTIYF. As DNA, the CDR3 is TGTGCCAGCAGCTTATCTCCAGGGTTAAGAAACACCATATATTTT.

For this clone: An end of the junction does not agree with germline; a read error may underlie this. The chain couples TRBV7-8 to TRBJ1-2; weak D call: TRBD1 (5 bases). Germline assignment: CDR1 SGHVS and CDR2 FQNEAQ. CDR3 length: 14 amino acids. CDR3 region: CASTLGEGTYGYTF. The CDR3 region has the DNA TGTGCCAGCACCTTAGGCGAAGGGACCTATGGCTACACCTTC.

The V and J genes are TRBV5-1 and TRBJ2-6, with TRBD1 identical over 7 bases. The CDR3 spans 17 residues. V shed 4 bases, J shed 0 bases, and the junction held 7 bases outside the gene matches. Per germline, CDR1 SGHRS and CDR2 YFSETQ. This chain's CDR3 is CASSGPGTDSGANVLTF. CDR3 in DNA: TGCGCCAGCAGCGGGCCCGGGACAGACTCTGGGGCCAACGTCCTGACTTTC.

V gene TRBV4-2 combines with J gene TRBJ2-3; D is ambiguous. The CDR3 has 16 amino acids. Trimming removed 0 bases from V and 5 bases from J, with 15 bases in between. Looked up from germline, CDR1 is LGHNA and CDR2 is YNFKEQ. The CDR3 region is CASSQEMAVWEDTQYF. In DNA form, the CDR3 reads TGTGCCAGCAGCCAAGAAATGGCGGTGTGGGAAGATACGCAGTATTTT.

This sequence joins TRBV6-5 and TRBJ2-7; 8 bases map to TRBD2. Germline V lookup: CDR1 MNHEY, CDR2 SVGAGI. The CDR3 consists of 14 residues. J was trimmed by 1 base and V by 5 bases; bases with no gene match: 4. In DNA form, the CDR3 reads TGTGCCAGCAGTATCGGGAGGGCATCCTACGAGCAGTACTTC. It encodes CASSIGRASYEQYF.

The chain has TRBV30 and TRBJ2-5, with D perhaps matching TRBD2 (5 bases). This CDR3 has 11 residues. Germline V CDR1 and CDR2: GTSNPN, SVGIG (reference sequence). V was clipped by 7 bases and J by 5 bases, with 11 bases between them. This chain's CDR3 is CALRERETQYF. In DNA, the CDR3 is TGTGCCTTGAGGGAACGTGAGACCCAGTACTTC.

The chain carries TRBV5-1 and TRBJ2-7; the D gene is possibly TRBD1 (5 bases). Germline-derived CDR1 and CDR2 are SGHRS and YFSETQ. The CDR3 has 14 residues. V lost 0 bases, J lost 0 bases, and 7 bases lay in between. CDR3 amino acids: CASSLGGGSYEQYF. CDR3 DNA: TGCGCCAGCAGCTTGGGGGGCGGCTCCTACGAGCAGTACTTC.

This clone came up a few times. The chain links TRBV7-9 to TRBJ1-4; D gene unclear. V gave up 5 bases and J gave up 5 bases, with 6 bases separating them. CDR3 length equals 12 residues. Germline V gene sequence: CDR1 SEHNR, CDR2 FQNEAQ (reference sequence). CDR3 nucleotide sequence: TGTGCCAGCAGCCTAAACAATGAAAAACTGTTTTTT. This gives the protein CASSLNNEKLFF.